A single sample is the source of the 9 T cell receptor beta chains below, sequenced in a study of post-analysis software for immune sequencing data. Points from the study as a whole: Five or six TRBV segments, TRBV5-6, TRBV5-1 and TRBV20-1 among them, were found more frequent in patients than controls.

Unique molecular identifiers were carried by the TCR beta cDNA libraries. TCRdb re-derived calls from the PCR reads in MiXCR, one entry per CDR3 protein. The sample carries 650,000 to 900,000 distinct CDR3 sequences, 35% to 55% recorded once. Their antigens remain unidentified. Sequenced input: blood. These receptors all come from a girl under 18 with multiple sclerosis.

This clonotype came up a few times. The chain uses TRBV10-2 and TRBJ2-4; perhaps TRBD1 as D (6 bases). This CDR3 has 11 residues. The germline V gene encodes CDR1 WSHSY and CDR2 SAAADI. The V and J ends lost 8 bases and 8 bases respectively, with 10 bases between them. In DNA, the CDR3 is TGCGCCAGCCGGTCAGGGGACATTCAGTACTTC. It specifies CASRSGDIQYF.

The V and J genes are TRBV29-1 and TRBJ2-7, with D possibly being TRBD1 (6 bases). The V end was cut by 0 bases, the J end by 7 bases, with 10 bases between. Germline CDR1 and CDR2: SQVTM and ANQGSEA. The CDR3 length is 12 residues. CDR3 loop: CSVEDLGGEQYF. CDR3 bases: TGCAGCGTTGAAGATCTAGGGGGTGAGCAGTACTTC.

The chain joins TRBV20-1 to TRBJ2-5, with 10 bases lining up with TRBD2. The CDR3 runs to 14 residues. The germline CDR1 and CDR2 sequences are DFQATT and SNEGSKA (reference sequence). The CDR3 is CRGTSGRAEETQYF. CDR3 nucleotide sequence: TGCAGGGGGACCAGCGGGAGGGCGGAAGAGACCCAGTACTTC.

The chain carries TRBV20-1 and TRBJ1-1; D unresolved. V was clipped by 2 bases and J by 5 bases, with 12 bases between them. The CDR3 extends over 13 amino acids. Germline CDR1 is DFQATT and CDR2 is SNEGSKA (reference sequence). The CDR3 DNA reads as TGCAGTGCTAGAAGGGTTAGCAGAACTGAAGCTTTCTTT. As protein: CSARRVSRTEAFF.

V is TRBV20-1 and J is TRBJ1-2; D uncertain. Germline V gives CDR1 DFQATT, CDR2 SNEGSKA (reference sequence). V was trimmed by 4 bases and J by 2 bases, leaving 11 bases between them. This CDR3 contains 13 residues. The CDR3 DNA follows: TGCAGTGCTAAGAGGTCAAGCAACTATGGCTACACCTTC. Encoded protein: CSAKRSSNYGYTF.

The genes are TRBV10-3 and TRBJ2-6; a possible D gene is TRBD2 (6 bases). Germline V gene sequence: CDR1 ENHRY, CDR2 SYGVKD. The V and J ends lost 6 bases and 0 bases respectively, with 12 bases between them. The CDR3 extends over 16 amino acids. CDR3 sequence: CAIRVAAPSGANVLTF. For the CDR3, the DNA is TGTGCCATCAGGGTAGCGGCCCCCTCTGGGGCCAACGTCCTGACTTTC.

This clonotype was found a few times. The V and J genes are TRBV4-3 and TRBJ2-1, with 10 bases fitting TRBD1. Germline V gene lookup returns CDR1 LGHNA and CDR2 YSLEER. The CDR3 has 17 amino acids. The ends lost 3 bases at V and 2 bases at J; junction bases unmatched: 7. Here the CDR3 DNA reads TGCGCCAGCAGCCACGGGACAGGGGCCGGGGCCTACAATGAGCAGTTCTTC. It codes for CASSHGTGAGAYNEQFF.

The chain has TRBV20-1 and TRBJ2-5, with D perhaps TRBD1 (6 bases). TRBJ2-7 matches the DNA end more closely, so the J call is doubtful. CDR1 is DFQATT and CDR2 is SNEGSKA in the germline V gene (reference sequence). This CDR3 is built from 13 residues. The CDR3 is CSARVTGKYEQYF. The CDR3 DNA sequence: TGCAGTGCTCGAGTAACAGGGAAGTACGAGCAGTACTTC.

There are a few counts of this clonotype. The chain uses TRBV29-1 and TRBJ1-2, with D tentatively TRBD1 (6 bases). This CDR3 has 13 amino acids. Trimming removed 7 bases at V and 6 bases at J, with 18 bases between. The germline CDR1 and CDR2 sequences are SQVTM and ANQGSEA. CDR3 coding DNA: TGCAGCGGCTGGCCACGGGGGGGCGATGGCTACACCTTC. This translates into CSGWPRGGDGYTF. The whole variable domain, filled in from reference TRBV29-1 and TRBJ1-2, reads SAVISQKPSRDICQRGTSLTIQCQVDSQVTMMFWYRQQPGQSLTLIATANQGSEATYESGFVIDKFPISRPNLTFSTLTVSNMSPEDSSIYLCSGWPRGGDGYTFGSGTRLTVV.